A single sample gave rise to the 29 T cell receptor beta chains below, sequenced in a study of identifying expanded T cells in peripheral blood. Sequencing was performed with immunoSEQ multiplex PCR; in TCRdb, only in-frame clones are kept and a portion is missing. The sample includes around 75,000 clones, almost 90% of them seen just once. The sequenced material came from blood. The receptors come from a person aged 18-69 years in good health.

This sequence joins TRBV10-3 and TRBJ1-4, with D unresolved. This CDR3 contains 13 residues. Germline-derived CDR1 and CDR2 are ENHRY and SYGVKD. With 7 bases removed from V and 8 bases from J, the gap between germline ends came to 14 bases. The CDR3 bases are TGTGCCATCAATCAGAGTCCGGGAGAAAAACTGTTTTTT. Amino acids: CAINQSPGEKLFF.

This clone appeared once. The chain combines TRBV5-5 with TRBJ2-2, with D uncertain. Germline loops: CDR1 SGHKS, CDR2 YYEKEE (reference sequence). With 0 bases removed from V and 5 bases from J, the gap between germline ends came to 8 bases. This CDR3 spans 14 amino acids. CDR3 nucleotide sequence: TGTGCCAGCAGCTTGGGAGGTTGGACCGGGGAGCTGTTTTTT. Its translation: CASSLGGWTGELFF.

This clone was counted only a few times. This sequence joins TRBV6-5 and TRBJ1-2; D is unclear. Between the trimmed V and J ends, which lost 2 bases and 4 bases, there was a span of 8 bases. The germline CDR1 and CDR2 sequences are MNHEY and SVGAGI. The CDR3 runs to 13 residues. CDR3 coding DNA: TGTGCCAGCAGTTACCTGGGCAGCTATGGCTACACCTTC. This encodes CASSYLGSYGYTF.

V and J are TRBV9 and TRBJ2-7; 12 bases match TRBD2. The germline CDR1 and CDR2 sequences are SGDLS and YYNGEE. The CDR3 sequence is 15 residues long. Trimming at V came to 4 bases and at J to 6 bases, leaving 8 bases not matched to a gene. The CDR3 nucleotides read TGTGCCAGCAGCTATGGGACTAGCGGGCAGGGCGAGCAGTACTTC. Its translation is CASSYGTSGQGEQYF.

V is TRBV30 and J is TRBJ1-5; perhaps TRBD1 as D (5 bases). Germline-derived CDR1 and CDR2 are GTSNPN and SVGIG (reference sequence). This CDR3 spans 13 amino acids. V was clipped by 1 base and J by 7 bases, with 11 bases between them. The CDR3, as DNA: TGTGCCTGGAGTGGGGCAGGGTTACAGCCCCAGCATTTT. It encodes CAWSGAGLQPQHF. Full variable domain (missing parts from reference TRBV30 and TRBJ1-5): SQTIHQWPATLVQPVGSPLSLECTVEGTSNPNLYWYRQAAGRGLQLLFYSVGIGQISSEVPQNLSASRPQDRQFILSSKKLLLSDSGFYLCAWSGAGLQPQHFGDGTRLSIL.

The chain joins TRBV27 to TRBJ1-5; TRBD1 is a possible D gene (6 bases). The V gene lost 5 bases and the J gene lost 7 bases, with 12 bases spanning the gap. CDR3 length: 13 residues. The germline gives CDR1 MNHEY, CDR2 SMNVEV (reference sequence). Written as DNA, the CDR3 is TGTGCCAGCAGTCACCAGGGGAGCCAGCCCCAGCATTTT. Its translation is CASSHQGSQPQHF.

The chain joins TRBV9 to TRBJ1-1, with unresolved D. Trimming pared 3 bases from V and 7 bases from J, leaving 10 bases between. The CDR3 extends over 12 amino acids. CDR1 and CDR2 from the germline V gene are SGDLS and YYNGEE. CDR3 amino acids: CASSGTTHEAFF. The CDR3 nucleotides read TGTGCCAGCAGCGGTACGACACATGAAGCTTTCTTT.

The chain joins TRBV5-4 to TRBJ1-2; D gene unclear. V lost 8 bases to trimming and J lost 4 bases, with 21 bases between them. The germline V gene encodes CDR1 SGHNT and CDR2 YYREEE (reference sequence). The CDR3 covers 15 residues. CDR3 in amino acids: CASHKHGAISYGYTF. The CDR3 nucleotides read TGTGCCAGTCATAAGCACGGCGCAATTAGCTATGGCTACACCTTC.

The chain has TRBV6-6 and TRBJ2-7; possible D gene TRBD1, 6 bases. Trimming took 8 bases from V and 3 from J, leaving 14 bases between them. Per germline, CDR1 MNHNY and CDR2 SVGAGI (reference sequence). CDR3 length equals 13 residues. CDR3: CASRRGQFYEQYF. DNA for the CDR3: TGTGCCAGCCGTCGAGGACAGTTCTACGAGCAGTACTTC.

The CDR3 DNA sequence: TGTGCCAGCAGCTTCGGAGCGTTTGGGGCCAACGTCCTGACTTTC. Its translation: CASSFGAFGANVLTF. The chain uses TRBV7-8 and TRBJ2-6; no clear D gene. Trimming cost V 3 bases and J 3 bases, with 9 bases left between them. CDR1 and CDR2 (germline): SGHVS, FQNEAQ. The CDR3 has 15 residues.

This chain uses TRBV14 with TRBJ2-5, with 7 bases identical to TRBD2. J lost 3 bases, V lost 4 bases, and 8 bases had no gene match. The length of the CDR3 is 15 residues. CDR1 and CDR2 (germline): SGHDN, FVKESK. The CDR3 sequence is CASSPKPSGKETQYF. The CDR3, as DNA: TGTGCCAGCAGCCCTAAGCCCAGCGGGAAAGAGACCCAGTACTTC.

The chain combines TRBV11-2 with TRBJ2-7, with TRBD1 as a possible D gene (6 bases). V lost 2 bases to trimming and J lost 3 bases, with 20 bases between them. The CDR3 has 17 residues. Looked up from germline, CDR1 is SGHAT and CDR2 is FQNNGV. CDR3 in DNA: TGTGCCAGCAGCTTAAGGCCAGGGGAGTCAGGGCTCTACGAGCAGTACTTC. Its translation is CASSLRPGESGLYEQYF.

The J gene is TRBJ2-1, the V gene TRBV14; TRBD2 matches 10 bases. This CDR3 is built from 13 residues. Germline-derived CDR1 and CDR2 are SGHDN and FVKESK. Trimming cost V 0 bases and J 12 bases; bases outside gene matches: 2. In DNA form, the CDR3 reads TGTGCCAGCAGCCAAGACCTAGCGGGAGTGCAGTTCTTC. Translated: CASSQDLAGVQFF.

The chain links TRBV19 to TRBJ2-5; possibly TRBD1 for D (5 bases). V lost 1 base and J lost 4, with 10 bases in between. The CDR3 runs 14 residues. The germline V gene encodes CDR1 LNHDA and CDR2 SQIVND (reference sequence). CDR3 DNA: TGTGCCAGTAGTATAGCCCAGGGTCGAGAGACCCAGTACTTC. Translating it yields CASSIAQGRETQYF. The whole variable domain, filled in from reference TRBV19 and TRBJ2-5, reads DGGITQSPKYLFRKEGQNVTLSCEQNLNHDAMYWYRQDPGQGLRLIYYSQIVNDFQKGDIAEGYSVSREKKESFPLTVTSAQKNPTAFYLCASSIAQGRETQYFGPGTRLLVL.

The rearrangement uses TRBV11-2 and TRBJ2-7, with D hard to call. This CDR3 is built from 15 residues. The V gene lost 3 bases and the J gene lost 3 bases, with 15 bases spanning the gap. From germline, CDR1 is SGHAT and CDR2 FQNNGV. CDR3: CASSFLAARNYEQYF. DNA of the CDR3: TGTGCCAGCAGCTTCTTGGCAGCGAGAAACTACGAGCAGTACTTC.

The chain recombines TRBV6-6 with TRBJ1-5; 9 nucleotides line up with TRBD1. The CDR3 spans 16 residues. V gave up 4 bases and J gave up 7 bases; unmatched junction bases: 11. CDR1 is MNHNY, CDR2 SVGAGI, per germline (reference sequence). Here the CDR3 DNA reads TGTGCCAGCAGTTTCACCGGGACAGGGAAGCAGCAGCCCCAGCATTTT. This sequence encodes CASSFTGTGKQQPQHF.

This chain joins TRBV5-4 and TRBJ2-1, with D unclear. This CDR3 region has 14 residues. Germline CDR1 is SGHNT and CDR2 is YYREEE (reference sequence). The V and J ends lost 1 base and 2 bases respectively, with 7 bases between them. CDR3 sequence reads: CASSLRPTYNEQFF. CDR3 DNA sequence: TGTGCCAGCAGCTTGCGCCCCACCTACAATGAGCAGTTCTTC.

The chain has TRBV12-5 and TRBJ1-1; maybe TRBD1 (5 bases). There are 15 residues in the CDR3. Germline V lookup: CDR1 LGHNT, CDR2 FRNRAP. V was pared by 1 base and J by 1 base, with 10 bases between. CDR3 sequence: CASGLDRGPNTEAFF. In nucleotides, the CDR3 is TGTGCTAGTGGTTTGGATCGGGGACCGAACACTGAAGCTTTCTTT.

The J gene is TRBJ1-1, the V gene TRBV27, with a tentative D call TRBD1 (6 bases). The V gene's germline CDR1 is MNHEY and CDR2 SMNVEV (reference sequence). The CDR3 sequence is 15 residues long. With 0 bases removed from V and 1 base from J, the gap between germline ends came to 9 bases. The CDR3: CASSLSGGGNTEAFF. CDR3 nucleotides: TGTGCCAGCAGTTTATCAGGGGGGGGGAACACTGAAGCTTTCTTT.

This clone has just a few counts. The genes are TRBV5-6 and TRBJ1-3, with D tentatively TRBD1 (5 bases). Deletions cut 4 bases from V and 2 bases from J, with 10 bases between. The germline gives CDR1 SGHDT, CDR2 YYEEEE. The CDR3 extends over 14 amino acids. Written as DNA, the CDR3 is TGTGCCAGCAGCCGGGGGGTTACTGGAAACACCATATATTTT. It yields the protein CASSRGVTGNTIYF. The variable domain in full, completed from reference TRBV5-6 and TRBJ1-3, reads DAGVTQSPTHLIKTRGQQVTLRCSPKSGHDTVSWYQQALGQGPQFIFQYYEEEERQRGNFPDRFSGHQFPNYSSELNVNALLLGDSALYLCASSRGVTGNTIYFGEGSWLTVV.

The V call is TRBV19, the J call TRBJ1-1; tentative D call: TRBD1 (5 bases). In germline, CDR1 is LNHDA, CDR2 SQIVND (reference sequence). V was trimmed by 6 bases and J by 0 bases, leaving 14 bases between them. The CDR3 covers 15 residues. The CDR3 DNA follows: TGTGCCAGTAGCAGCAGTGGACAAATGAACACTGAAGCTTTCTTT. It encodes CASSSSGQMNTEAFF.

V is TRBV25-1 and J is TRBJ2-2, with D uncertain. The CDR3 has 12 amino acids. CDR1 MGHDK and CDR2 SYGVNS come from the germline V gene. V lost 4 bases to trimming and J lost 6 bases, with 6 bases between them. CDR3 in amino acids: CASSAVAGELFF. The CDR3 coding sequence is TGTGCCAGCAGTGCTGTAGCCGGGGAGCTGTTTTTT.

For the CDR3, the DNA is TGTGCCAGCAGTTACACATGGCCCCTCGGGGATGAAAAACTGTTTTTT. It yields the protein CASSYTWPLGDEKLFF. This chain joins TRBV6-5 and TRBJ1-4; D remains ambiguous. The CDR3 length is 16 residues. Between the trimmed V and J ends, which lost 2 bases and 6 bases, there was a span of 16 bases. Germline-derived CDR1 and CDR2 are MNHEY and SVGAGI.

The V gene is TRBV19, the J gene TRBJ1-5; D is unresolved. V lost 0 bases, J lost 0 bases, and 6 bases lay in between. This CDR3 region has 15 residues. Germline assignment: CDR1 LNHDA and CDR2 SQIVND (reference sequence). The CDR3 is CASSIDRDSNQPQHF. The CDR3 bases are TGTGCCAGTAGTATAGATCGGGATAGCAATCAGCCCCAGCATTTT.

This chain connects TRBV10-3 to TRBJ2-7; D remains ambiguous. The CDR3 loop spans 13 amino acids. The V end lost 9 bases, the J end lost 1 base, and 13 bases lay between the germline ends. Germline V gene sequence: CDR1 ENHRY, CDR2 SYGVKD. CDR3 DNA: TGTGCCATTTCCGGTGCAGGTTCCTACGAGCAGTACTTC. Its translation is CAISGAGSYEQYF.

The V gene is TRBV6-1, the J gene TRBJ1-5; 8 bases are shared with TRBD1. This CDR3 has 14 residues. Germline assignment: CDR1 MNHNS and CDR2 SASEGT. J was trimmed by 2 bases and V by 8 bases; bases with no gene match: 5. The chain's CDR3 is CASWDRLGNQPQHF. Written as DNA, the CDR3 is TGTGCCAGCTGGGACAGGTTGGGCAATCAGCCCCAGCATTTT.

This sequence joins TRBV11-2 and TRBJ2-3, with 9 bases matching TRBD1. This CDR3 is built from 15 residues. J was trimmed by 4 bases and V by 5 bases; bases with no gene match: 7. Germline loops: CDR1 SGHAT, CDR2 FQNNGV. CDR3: CASSPTGGGPDTQYF. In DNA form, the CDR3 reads TGTGCCAGCAGCCCTACAGGGGGCGGCCCAGATACGCAGTATTTT.

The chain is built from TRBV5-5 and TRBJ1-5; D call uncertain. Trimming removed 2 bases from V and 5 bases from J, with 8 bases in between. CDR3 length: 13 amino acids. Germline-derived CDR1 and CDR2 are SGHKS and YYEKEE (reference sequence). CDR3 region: CASSLQQDQPQHF. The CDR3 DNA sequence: TGTGCCAGCAGCTTACAGCAAGATCAGCCCCAGCATTTT.

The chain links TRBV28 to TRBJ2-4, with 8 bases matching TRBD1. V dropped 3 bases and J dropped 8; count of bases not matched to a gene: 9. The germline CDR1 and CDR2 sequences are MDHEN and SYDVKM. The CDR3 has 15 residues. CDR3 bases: TGTGCCAGCAGTTTTGGGGACAGGAGGGCGGACATTCAGTACTTC. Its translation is CASSFGDRRADIQYF.